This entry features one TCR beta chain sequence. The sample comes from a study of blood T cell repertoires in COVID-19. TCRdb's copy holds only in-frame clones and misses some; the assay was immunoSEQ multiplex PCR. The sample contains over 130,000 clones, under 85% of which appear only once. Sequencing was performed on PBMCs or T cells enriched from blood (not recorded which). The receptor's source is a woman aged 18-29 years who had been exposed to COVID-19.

CDR3 DNA: TGTGCCAGCAGCCAAGGGACAGGGGGCGCGGAGACCCAGTACTTC. Translated: CASSQGTGGAETQYF. The V call is TRBV4-2, the J call TRBJ2-5; 11 bases align to TRBD1. The CDR3 is 15 amino acids. Trimming took 1 base from V and 5 from J; bases not matched to a gene: 3. In germline, CDR1 is LGHNA, CDR2 YNFKEQ.